This T cell receptor beta chain was recorded in a study of T cell repertoires in cytomegalovirus infection. Only a few counts were recorded for this clonotype. As yet, its antigen is unknown. Germline CDR1 is LGHDT and CDR2 is YNNKEL (reference sequence). V was pared by 6 bases and J by 9 bases, with 8 bases of the junction left unmatched. This CDR3 region has 14 residues. One entry per CDR3 protein, called by TCRdb with MiXCR from the reads. In the table there are about 830,000 distinct CDR3 sequences, approximately 29% of which are singletons. The starting material was cultured CD8+ T cells from PBMCs, obtained from culture after CMV antigen stimulation. The V gene is TRBV3-1, the J gene TRBJ2-1; TRBD2 aligns across 10 bases. This TCR derives from a human donor in good health (CMV status not recorded). Some clones in this sample may be carry-over from other donors' samples. Here the CDR3 DNA reads TGTGCCAGCAGGGCCGGGACTAGCGTTACTGAGCAGTTCTTC. Amino acids: CASRAGTSVTEQFF.